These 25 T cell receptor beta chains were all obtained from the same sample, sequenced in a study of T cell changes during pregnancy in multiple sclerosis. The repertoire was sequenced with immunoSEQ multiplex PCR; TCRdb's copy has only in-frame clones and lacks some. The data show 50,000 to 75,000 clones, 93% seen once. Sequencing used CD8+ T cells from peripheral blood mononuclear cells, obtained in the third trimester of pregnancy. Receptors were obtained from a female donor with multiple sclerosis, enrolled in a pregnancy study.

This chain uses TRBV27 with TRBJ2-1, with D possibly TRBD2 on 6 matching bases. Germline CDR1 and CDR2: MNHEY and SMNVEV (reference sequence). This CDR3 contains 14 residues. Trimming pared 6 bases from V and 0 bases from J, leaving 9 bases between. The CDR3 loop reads CASSAGSSYNEQFF. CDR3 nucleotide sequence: TGTGCCAGCAGCGCGGGGAGCTCCTACAATGAGCAGTTCTTC.

Here the CDR3 reads CASSLKREGRRASGELFF. CDR3 nucleotides: TGTGCCAGCAGCTTAAAGCGGGAGGGCCGTAGAGCGAGCGGGGAGCTGTTTTTT. The rearrangement joins TRBV5-6 to TRBJ2-2; TRBD2 matches 10 bases. V shed 2 bases, J shed 7 bases, and the junction held 14 bases outside the gene matches. From germline, CDR1 is SGHDT and CDR2 YYEEEE. This CDR3 spans 18 amino acids.

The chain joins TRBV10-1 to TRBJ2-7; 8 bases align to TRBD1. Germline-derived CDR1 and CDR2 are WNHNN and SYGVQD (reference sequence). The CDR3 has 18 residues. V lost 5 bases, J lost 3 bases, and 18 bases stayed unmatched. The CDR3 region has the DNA TGCGCCAGCAGTAACTTCGGACAGGGCCTCCAACGTAGCTACGAGCAGTACTTC. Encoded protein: CASSNFGQGLQRSYEQYF.

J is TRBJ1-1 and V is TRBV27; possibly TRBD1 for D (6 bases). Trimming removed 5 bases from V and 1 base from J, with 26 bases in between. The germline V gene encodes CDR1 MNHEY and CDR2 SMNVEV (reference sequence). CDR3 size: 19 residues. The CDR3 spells CASSRLPFGRGSGNTEAFF. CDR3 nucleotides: TGTGCCAGCAGTCGGCTTCCTTTCGGCAGGGGAAGTGGGAACACTGAAGCTTTCTTT.

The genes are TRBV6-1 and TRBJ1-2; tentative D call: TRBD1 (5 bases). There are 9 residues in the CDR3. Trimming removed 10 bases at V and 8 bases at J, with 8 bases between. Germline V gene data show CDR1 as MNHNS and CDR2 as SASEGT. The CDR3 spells CANGGGYTF. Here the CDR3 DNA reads TGTGCCAACGGGGGGGGCTACACCTTC.

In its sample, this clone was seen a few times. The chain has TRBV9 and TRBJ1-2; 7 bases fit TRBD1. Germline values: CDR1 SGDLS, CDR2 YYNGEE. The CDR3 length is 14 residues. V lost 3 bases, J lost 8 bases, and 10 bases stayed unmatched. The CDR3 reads CASSAGQAMDGYTF. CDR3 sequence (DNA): TGTGCCAGCAGCGCCGGACAGGCCATGGACGGCTACACCTTC.

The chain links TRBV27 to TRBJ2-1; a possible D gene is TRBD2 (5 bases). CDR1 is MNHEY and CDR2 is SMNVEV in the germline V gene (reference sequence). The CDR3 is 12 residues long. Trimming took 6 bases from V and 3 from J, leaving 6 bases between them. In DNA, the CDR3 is TGTGCCAGCAGCCGGGACTACAATGAGCAGTTCTTC. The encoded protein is CASSRDYNEQFF.

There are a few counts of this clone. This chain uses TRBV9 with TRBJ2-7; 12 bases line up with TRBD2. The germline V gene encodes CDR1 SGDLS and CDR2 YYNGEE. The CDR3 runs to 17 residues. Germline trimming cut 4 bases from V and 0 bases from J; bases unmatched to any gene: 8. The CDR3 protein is CASSTGTSGRNSYEQYF. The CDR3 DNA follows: TGTGCCAGCAGCACCGGGACTAGCGGGCGAAACTCCTACGAGCAGTACTTC.

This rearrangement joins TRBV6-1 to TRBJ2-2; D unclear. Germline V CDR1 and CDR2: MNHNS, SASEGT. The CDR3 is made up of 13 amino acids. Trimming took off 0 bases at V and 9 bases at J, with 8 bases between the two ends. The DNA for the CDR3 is TGTGCCAGCAGTGAAGCCCCCTCCCGGGAGCTGTTTTTT. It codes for CASSEAPSRELFF.

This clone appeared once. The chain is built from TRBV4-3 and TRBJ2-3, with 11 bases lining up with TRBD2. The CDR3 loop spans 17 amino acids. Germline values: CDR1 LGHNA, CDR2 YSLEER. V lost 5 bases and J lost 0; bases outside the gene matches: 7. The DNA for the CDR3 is TGCGCCAGCAGCTATGGGACTAGCGGAGAAAGCACAGATACGCAGTATTTT. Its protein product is CASSYGTSGESTDTQYF.

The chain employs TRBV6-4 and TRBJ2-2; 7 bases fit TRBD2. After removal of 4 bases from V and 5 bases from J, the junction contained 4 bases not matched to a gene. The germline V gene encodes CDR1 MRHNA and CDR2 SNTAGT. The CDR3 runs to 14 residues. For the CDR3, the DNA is TGTGCCAGCAGTGTCAACGGGGGGACCGGGGAGCTGTTTTTT. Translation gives CASSVNGGTGELFF.

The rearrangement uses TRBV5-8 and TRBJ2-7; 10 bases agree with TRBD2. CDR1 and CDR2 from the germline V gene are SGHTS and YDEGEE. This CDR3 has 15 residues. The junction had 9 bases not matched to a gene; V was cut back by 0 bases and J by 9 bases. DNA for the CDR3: TGTGCCAGCAGCTTGGGTGCTAGCGGGAGTGAGGGGCAGTACTTC. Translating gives CASSLGASGSEGQYF.

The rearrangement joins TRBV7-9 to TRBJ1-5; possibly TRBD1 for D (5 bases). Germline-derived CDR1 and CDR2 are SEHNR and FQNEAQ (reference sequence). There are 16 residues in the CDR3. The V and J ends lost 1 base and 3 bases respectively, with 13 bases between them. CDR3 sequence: CASSLGAGGDNQPQHF. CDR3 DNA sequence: TGTGCCAGCAGCTTAGGGGCTGGGGGGGACAATCAGCCCCAGCATTTT.

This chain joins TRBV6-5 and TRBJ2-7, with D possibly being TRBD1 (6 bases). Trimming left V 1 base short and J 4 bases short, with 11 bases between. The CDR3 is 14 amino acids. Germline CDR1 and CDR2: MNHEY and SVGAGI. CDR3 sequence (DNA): TGTGCCAGCAGTTACTATACGGGACAATACGAGCAGTACTTC. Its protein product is CASSYYTGQYEQYF.

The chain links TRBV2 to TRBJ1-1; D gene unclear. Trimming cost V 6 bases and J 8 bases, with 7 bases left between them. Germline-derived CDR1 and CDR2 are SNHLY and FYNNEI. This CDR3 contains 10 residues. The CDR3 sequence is CASRGGEAFF. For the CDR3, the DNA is TGTGCCAGCAGGGGAGGGGAAGCTTTCTTT.

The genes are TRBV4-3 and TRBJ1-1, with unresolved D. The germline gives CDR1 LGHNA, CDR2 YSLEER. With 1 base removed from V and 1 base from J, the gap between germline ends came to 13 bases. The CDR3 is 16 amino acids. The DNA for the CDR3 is TGCGCCAGCAGCCAAGGCCGGGGATTTTCGAACACTGAAGCTTTCTTT. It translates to CASSQGRGFSNTEAFF.

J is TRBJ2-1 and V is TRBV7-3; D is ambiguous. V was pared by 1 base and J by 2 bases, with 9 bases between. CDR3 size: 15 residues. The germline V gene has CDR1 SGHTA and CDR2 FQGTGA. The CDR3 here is CASSLISAPYNEQFF. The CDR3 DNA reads TGTGCCAGCAGCTTAATTAGTGCTCCCTACAATGAGCAGTTCTTC.

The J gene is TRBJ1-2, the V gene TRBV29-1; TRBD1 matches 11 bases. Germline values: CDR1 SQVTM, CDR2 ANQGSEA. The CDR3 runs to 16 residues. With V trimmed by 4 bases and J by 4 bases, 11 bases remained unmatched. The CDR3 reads CSVVGPRDRGVYGYTF. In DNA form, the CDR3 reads TGCAGCGTTGTTGGGCCGAGGGACAGGGGGGTCTATGGCTACACCTTC.

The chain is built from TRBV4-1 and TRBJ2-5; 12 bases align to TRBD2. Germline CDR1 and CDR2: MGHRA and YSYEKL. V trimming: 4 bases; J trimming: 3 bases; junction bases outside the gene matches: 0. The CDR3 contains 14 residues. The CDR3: CASSRTSGEETQYF. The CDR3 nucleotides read TGCGCCAGCAGCCGGACTAGCGGGGAAGAGACCCAGTACTTC.

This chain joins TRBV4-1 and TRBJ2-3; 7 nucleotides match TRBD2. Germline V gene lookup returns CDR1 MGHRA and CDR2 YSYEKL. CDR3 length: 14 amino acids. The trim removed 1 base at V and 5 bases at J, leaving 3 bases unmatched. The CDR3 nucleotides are TGCGCCAGCAGCCAAGTGGGGGGGATAGATACGCAGTATTTT. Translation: CASSQVGGIDTQYF.

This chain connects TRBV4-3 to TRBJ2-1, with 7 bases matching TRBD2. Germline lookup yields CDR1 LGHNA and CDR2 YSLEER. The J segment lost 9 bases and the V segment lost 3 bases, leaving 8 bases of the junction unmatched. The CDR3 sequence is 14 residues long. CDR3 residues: CASSHDTSAGEQFF. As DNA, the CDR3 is TGCGCCAGCAGCCACGATACTAGCGCCGGTGAGCAGTTCTTC.

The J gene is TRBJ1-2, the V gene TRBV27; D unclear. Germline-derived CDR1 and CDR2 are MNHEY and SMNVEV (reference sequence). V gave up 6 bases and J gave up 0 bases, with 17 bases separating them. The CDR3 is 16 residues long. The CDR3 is CASSFLPTRSNYGYTF. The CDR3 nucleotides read TGTGCCAGCAGCTTCCTACCTACCCGCTCTAACTATGGCTACACCTTC.

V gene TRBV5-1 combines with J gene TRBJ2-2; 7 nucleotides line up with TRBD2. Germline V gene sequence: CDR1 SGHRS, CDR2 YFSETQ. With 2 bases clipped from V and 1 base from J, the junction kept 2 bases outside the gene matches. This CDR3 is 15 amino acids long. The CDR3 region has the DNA TGCGCCAGCAGCTTCCTAGCGGAGAACACCGGGGAGCTGTTTTTT. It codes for CASSFLAENTGELFF.

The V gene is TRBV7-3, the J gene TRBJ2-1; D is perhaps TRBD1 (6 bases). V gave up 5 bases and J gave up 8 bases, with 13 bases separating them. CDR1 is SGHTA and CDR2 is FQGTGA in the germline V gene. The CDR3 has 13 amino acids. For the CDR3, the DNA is TGTGCCAGCAGCCCCCAGGGGTCGGATGAGCAGTTCTTC. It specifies CASSPQGSDEQFF.

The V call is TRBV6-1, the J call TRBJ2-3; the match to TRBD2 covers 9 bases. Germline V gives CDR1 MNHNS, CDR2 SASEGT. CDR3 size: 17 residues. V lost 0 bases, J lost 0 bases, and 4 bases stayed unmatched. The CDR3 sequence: CASSEASLAGSTDTQYF. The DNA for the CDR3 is TGTGCCAGCAGTGAAGCGAGCCTAGCGGGGAGCACAGATACGCAGTATTTT.